This T cell receptor beta chain was documented in a study of Graves' ophthalmopathy and Graves' hyperthyroidism. TCR beta CDR3 amplification used RNA transcripts. The library came from an HTBI-primed first-round RT-PCR and a second-round multiplex PCR. TCRdb itself ran the multiplex PCR reads through MiXCR, one entry per CDR3 protein. Of about 550,000 distinct CDR3 sequences in the sample, just under 40% were seen once. Trimming pared 6 bases from V and 7 bases from J, leaving 13 bases between. The length of the CDR3 is 14 residues. The TCR originated in an adult man with Graves' hyperthyroidism. The chain employs TRBV12-3 or TRBV12-4 and TRBJ1-6; D perhaps matches TRBD1 (6 bases). The specimen was peripheral blood or thyroid tissue (not recorded which). This CDR3 reads CASSTGDTNSPLHF. CDR3 in DNA: TGTGCCAGCAGCACCGGGGACACCAATTCACCCCTCCACTTT.